This T cell receptor (beta chain) was obtained from a study of tumor and adjacent non-tumor tissue in lung cancer. At the level of the study: Patients comprised over 9 adenocarcinoma, a couple of squamous cell carcinoma and 1 small cell lung cancer. On average, productive TCRbeta reads reached about 4.17 million per sample.

As regards this clonotype: The target antigen is unknown. This sequence may be a read error, since a much larger clone differs from it by one base.

Study conclusions and caveats: Tumor tissue had significantly higher TCR diversity than normal lung.

RNA was extracted from bulk tissue without any cell sorting. Newly diagnosed lung cancer patients had thoracic surgery in China, August–late 2014, without prior chemotherapy. Three rounds of nested PCR, following a modified ARM-PCR protocol, produced the TCRbeta library. TCRdb reprocessed the multiplex PCR reads via MiXCR and lists one record per CDR3 protein. The sample includes about 93,000 distinct CDR3 sequences, more than 60% seen only once; the top ten take 15%. The CDR3 extends over 15 amino acids. The ends were cut back, 9 bases at V and 0 bases at J, with 15 bases in the middle. The V and J genes are TRBV12-3 or TRBV12-4 and TRBJ1-5; unclear D gene. This sequence originates from a man between 65 and 85 years old with non-small cell lung cancer. Material for sequencing was lung tumor tissue. CDR3 in amino acids: CARKKTGNSNQPQHF. As DNA, the CDR3 is TGTGCCAGGAAGAAGACGGGTAATAGCAATCAGCCCCAGCATTTT.